This T cell receptor (beta chain) was observed in a study of blood T cell repertoires in COVID-19. Study overall: The samples span acute and convalescent COVID-19 from the United States, Italy and Spain. PBMCs, B-cell-depleted T cells, or T cells were the source of the cDNA or gDNA that made up the material.

How the authors handled the data: Using reference gene primer amplification, nucleated cell counts were estimated. Measured with immunoSEQ multiplex PCR; TCRdb has only the in-frame clones, and not every one. The V and J calls and the clone size are those of that table, but D and trimming were determined from the DNA. Found here are about 100,000 clones, more than 90% of them singletons; the top ten hold under 7.5%. A word on this clone: Other DNA sequences in the same sample also yield this CDR3.

Germline V lookup: CDR1 SGDLS, CDR2 YYNGEE. This CDR3 comprises 16 residues. The V gene end was trimmed by 0 bases and the J gene end by 2 bases; junction bases not matched to a gene: 4. Input material: peripheral blood. The TCR was taken from a man in his 70s with acute or convalescent COVID-19. The chain carries TRBV9 and TRBJ2-3; 9 bases fit TRBD2. CDR3 in DNA: TGTGCCAGCAGCGTAGGCGCTAGCGGGGTCACAGATACGCAGTATTTT. Translation gives CASSVGASGVTDTQYF.